What follows is one TCR beta chain and its context. Its recognized antigen is unknown. No per-base quality is available; no much larger clone lies one base away. This record belongs to a study of blood T cell repertoires in COVID-19 (dated by TCRdb to 2020 to 2022). About the study as a whole: Samples from collaborators originated in the United States, Italy and Spain and spanned both the acute and convalescent phases of COVID-19. The prospective study material was composed of cDNA or gDNA derived from T cells, B-cell-depleted T cells, or PBMCs. The dataset comprised deeply sampled blood TCRbeta repertoires from subjects exposed to, actively infected with, or recovered from COVID-19. The repertoires were released in a freely available public database meant as a resource for research on the immune response to SARS-CoV-2. The samples were drawn from two sources: the first 160 participants of the ongoing ImmuneRACE study, and fewer than 1,500 subjects contributed by 6 global collaborators. A de-identified subject ID, COVID-19 status, age in years and sex were almost always included in the sample metadata. HLA class I and class II types, where available, came from metadata supplied by the sample provider rather than from assay-based typing. General conclusions and limits of the study: Clinical and demographic metadata were provided uncurated, with the amount varying by source and participant.

Germline trimming: 0 bases from V, 8 bases from J; junction bases outside gene matches: 9. The germline V gene yields SGHDN for CDR1 and FVKESK for CDR2. Reading from cysteine to phenylalanine, the CDR3 counts 15 amino acids. The retained sequence is limited to the CDR3, 45 bases, with the frame set at the first base. TCRbeta CDR3 regions were amplified from genomic DNA by means of the immunoSEQ Assay, a bias-controlled multiplex PCR. Per the original workflow: Nucleated cell counts per sample were estimated from amplification of reference gene primers within the assay. To quantify the absolute abundance of each unique TCRbeta CDR3 rearrangement, sequence reads were collapsed and filtered. For each sample, productive Simpson clonality was calculated as the square root of Simpson's diversity index across productive rearrangements. Sourced from immuneACCESS, this table was stored by TCRdb with only in-frame sequences that have V and J called. A share of the clones is absent; for the studies checked, an unresolved V gene accounts for under half, and the remainder has no known explanation. The V and J calls and clone size were taken over from that table, and D and trimming were inferred from the DNA. The sample has a few hundred thousand clones on record, around 82% of them singletons. Approximately 3.1% of the sample belongs to the ten largest clones.

Collaborating institutions collected whole blood in K2EDTA tubes following their own protocols. For TCRbeta analysis, collaborators shipped samples in one of three forms: frozen whole blood, isolated PBMCs, or DNA extracted from either of those sample types. This receptor was obtained from a woman aged 18-30 years with acute or convalescent COVID-19. The chain uses TRBV14 and TRBJ1-2; 7 bases in the middle match TRBD1. The sequencing sample was made of peripheral blood. The nucleotides read TGTGCCAGCAGCCAAGAAATGGAGGGGGCACGGGGCTACACCTTC. This sequence encodes CASSQEMEGARGYTF.